Below, one T cell receptor (beta chain) is given with its context. This specimen comes from a study of blood T cells in healthy people across ages. Study information: About one barcoded TCR beta cDNA was captured per two T cells.

For the second PCR, which ran for about 7 to 11 cycles, a sample-barcoded 5' primer and a J-beta primer mix were used. Each CDR3 protein is one row after TCRdb ran MiXCR on the 5' RACE reads. The data contain about 1.5 million distinct CDR3 sequences, 35% to 45% of them seen just once; the ten biggest clones take up 7.9%. This receptor was obtained from a young woman in good health. Sequenced material: blood.

The CDR3 DNA reads as TGCGCCAGCTCCAACAAGCCCCACCAAGAGACCCAGTACTTC. Its protein is CASSNKPHQETQYF. V gene TRBV5-1 combines with J gene TRBJ2-5; no definite D call. CDR3 length equals 14 residues. Germline V lookup: CDR1 SGHRS, CDR2 YFSETQ. V gave up 7 bases and J gave up 0 bases, with 13 bases separating them. The whole variable domain, remainder taken from reference TRBV5-1 and TRBJ2-5, is KAGVTQTPRYLIKTRGQQVTLSCSPISGHRSVSWYQQTPGQGLQFLFEYFSETQRNKGNFPGRFSGRQFSNSRSEMNVSTLELGDSALYLCASSNKPHQETQYFGPGTRLLVL.